What follows is one TCR beta chain and its context. The data were taken from a study of blood T cell repertoires in COVID-19. Whole-study context: Spain, Italy and the United States supplied samples that represented acute and convalescent COVID-19. From T cells, B-cell-depleted T cells, or PBMCs came the material, which was cDNA or gDNA.

In the original workflow: Amplification of reference gene primers provided the estimated nucleated cell counts. Measured with immunoSEQ multiplex PCR; TCRdb has only the in-frame clones, and not every one. That table gives V, J and clone size, and the DNA gave D and trimming. The sample has roughly 59,000 clones, approximately 80% seen once. The V and J ends lost 0 bases and 4 bases respectively, with 15 bases between them. The CDR3 consists of 16 residues. CDR1 and CDR2 from the germline V gene are GTSNPN and SVGIG (reference sequence). The source of this sequence is a man at least 80 years old with acute or convalescent COVID-19. The sample consisted of peripheral blood. This chain links TRBV30 with TRBJ2-2; D perhaps matches TRBD2 (6 bases). The CDR3 here is CAWSVFTRGVTGELFF. CDR3 DNA: TGTGCCTGGAGTGTATTTACGCGGGGAGTCACCGGGGAGCTGTTTTTT.